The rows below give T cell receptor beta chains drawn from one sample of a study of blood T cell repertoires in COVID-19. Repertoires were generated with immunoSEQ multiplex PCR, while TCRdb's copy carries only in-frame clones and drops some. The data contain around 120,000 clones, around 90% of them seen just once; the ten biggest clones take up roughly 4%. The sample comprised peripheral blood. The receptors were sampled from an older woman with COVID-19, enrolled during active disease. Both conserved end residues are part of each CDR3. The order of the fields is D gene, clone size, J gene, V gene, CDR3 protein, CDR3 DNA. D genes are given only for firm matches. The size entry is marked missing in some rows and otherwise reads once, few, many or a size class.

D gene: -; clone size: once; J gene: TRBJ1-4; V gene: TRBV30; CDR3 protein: CAWRGRDPATNEKLFF; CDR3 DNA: TGTGCCTGGAGGGGGAGGGACCCAGCAACTAATGAAAAACTGTTTTTT
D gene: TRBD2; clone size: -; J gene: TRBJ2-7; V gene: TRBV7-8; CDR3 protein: CASSTSGAQTWEQYF; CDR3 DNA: TGTGCCAGCAGCACCAGCGGGGCGCAGACATGGGAGCAGTACTTC
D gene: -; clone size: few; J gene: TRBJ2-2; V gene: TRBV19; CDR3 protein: CASSILGAAFANTGELFF; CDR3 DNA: TGTGCCAGTAGTATACTGGGGGCAGCCTTCGCGAACACCGGGGAGCTGTTTTTT
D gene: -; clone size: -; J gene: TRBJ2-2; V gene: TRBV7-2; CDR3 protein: CASSSGIANTGELFF; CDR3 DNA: TGTGCCAGCAGTTCAGGGATAGCGAACACCGGGGAGCTGTTTTTT
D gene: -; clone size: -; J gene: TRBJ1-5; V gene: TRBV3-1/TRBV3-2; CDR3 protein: CASSQGGGGQPQHF; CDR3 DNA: TGTGCCAGCAGCCAAGGGGGGGGCGGGCAGCCCCAGCATTTT
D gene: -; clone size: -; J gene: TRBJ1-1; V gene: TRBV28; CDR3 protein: CASSLGGRTEAFF; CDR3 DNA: TGTGCCAGCAGTTTGGGGGGGCGAACTGAAGCTTTCTTT
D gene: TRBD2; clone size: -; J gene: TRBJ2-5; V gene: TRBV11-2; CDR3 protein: CASSLGLAGPEWTQYF; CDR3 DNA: TGTGCCAGCAGCTTAGGGTTAGCGGGGCCCGAATGGACCCAGTACTTC
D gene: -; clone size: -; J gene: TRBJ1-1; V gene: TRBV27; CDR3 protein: CASSSSGGNTEAFF; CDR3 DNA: TGTGCCAGCAGCTCCTCGGGGGGAAACACTGAAGCTTTCTTT
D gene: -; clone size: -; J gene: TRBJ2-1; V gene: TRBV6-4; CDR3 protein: CASSEAQGKYNEQFF; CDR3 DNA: TGTGCCAGCAGTGAGGCGCAGGGAAAATACAATGAGCAGTTCTTC
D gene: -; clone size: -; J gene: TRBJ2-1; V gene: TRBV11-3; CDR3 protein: CASSFSATRDYEQFF; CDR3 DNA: TGTGCCAGCAGCTTTTCGGCGACAAGAGATTATGAGCAGTTCTTC
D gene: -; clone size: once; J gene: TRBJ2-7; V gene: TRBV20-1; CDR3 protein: CSASASAYEQYF; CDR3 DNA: TGCAGTGCTAGTGCCAGCGCCTACGAGCAGTACTTC
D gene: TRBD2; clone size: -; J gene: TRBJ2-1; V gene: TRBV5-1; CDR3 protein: CASGERLAGGPSSYNEQFF; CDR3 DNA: TGCGCCAGCGGGGAGCGACTAGCGGGGGGCCCAAGCTCCTACAATGAGCAGTTCTTC
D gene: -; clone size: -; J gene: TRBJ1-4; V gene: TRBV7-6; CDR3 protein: CASSQAARGNEKLFF; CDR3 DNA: TGTGCCAGCAGCCAGGCGGCCAGGGGAAATGAAAAACTGTTTTTT
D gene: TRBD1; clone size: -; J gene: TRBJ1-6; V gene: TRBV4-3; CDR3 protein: CASSRAGQSSDSPLHF; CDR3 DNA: TGCGCCAGCAGCCGGGCGGGACAGTCCTCCGATTCACCCCTCCACTTT
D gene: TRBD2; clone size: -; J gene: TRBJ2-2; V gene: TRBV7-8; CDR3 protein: CASASGGTNTGELFF; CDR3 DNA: TGTGCCAGCGCTAGCGGGGGGACGAACACCGGGGAGCTGTTTTTT
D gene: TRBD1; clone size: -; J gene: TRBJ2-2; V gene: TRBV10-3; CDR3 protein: CAISLTGVPNTGELFF; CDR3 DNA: TGTGCCATCAGTTTGACAGGGGTCCCTAACACCGGGGAGCTGTTTTTT
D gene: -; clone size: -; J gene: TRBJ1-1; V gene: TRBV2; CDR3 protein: CASSGLGVGNTEAFF; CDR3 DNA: TGTGCCAGCAGCGGTTTAGGGGTGGGGAACACTGAAGCTTTCTTT
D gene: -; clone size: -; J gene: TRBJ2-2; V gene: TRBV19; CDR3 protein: CASRSPGVPGELFF; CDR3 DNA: TGTGCCAGTAGATCTCCAGGGGTTCCTGGGGAGCTGTTTTTT
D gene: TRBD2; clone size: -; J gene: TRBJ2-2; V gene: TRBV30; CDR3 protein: CAWSQETWTRDNTGELFF; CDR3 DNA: TGTGCCTGGAGTCAGGAAACCTGGACTAGAGACAACACCGGGGAGCTGTTTTTT
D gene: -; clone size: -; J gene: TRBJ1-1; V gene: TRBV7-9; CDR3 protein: CASSLDRSEAFF; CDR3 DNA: TGTGCCAGCAGCTTGGACAGATCTGAAGCTTTCTTT
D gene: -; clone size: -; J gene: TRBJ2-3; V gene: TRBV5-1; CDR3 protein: CASSTGQRSTDTQYF; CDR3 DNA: TGCGCCAGCAGCACCGGCCAGCGCAGCACAGATACGCAGTATTTT
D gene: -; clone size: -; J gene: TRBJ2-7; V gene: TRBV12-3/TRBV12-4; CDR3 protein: CASSPILTYEQYF; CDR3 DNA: TGTGCCAGCAGCCCTATTCTTACCTACGAGCAGTACTTC
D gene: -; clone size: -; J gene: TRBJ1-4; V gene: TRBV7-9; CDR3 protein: CASSSPTVEKLFF; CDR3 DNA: TGTGCCAGCAGCTCGCCGACAGTTGAAAAACTGTTTTTT
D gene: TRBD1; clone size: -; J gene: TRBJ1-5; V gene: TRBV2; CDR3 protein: CASSEVRTGGAYHQPQHF; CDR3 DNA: TGTGCCAGCAGTGAAGTGAGGACAGGGGGCGCGTACCATCAGCCCCAGCATTTT
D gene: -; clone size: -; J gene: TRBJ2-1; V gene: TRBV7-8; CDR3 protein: CASSLRLTQRSNEQFF; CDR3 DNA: TGTGCCAGCAGCTTAAGACTGACCCAGCGTTCCAATGAGCAGTTCTTC
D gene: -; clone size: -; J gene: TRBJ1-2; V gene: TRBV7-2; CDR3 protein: CASSSRLQGGIGYGYTF; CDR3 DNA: TGTGCCAGCAGCTCGAGACTTCAGGGAGGGATTGGCTATGGCTACACCTTC
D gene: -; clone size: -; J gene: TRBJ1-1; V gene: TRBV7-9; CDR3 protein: CASSLVVTIPEAFF; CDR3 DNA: TGTGCCAGCAGCTTAGTCGTGACAATACCTGAAGCTTTCTTT
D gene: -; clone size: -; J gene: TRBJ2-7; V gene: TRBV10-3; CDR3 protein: CAISDGGSYEQYF; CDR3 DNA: TGTGCCATCAGTGACGGAGGATCCTACGAGCAGTACTTC
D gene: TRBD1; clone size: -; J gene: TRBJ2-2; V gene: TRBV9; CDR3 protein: CASSYRDRDYTGELFF; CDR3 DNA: TGTGCCAGCAGTTACCGGGACAGGGACTACACCGGGGAGCTGTTTTTT